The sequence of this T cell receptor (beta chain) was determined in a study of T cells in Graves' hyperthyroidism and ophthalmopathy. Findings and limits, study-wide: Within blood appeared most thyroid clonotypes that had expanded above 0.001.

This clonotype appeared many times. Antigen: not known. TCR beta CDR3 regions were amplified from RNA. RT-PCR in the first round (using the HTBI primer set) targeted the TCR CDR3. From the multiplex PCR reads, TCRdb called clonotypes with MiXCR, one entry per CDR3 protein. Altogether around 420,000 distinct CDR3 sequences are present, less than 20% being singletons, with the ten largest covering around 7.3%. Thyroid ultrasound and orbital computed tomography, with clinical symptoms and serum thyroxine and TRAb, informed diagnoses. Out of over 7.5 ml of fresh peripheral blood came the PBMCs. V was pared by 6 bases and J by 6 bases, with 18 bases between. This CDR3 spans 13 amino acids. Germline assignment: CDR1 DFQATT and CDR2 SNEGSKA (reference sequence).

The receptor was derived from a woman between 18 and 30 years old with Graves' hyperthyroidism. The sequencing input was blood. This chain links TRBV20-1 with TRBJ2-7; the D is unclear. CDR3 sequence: CSAVALPAAEQYF. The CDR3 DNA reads TGCAGTGCCGTGGCCCTCCCCGCCGCCGAGCAGTACTTC.